These 21 T cell receptor beta chains were all obtained from the same sample, sequenced in a study of long-term antiretroviral therapy in people with HIV (dated by TCRdb to the early 2020s). The immunoSEQ hsTCRB v3.0 assay was used at survey level resolution to sequence the TRB variable region. TCRdb re-hosts the immuneACCESS table, in-frame sequences only. Its copies lack some clones; in the studies checked, an unresolved V gene accounts for under half of them, and the cause for the rest is not known. The sample data list around 40,000 clones, and roughly 88% of these were observed just once. The ten largest clones represent over 9.5% of the sample. The specimen was unsorted PBMCs, collected 2.2 years after starting antiretroviral therapy. The origin of the receptors is a man younger than 30 with HIV.

This chain joins TRBV4-1 and TRBJ2-6; 7 positions match TRBD1. V shed 1 base, J shed 0 bases, and the junction held 3 bases outside the gene matches. Per the germline V gene, CDR1 is MGHRA and CDR2 is YSYEKL. CDR3 length: 17 residues. The CDR3 spells CASSQGQGISGANVLTF. In nucleotides, the CDR3 is TGCGCCAGCAGCCAAGGACAGGGCATCTCTGGGGCCAACGTCCTGACTTTC.

The genes are TRBV19 and TRBJ2-5; 9 positions match TRBD2. Germline assignment: CDR1 LNHDA and CDR2 SQIVND (reference sequence). J was trimmed by 4 bases and V by 7 bases; bases with no gene match: 10. CDR3 length: 15 amino acids. CDR3 nucleotides: TGTGCCAGTAATGAGTTAGCGGGAGAACCAGAGACCCAGTACTTC. Translation: CASNELAGEPETQYF.

This chain uses TRBV5-1 with TRBJ1-3; D call uncertain. V was cut by 4 bases and J by 3 bases, with 14 bases left in between. The CDR3 is 15 amino acids. Germline V gene sequence: CDR1 SGHRS, CDR2 YFSETQ. DNA of the CDR3: TGCGCCAGCAGCCCGGACCGGGATTTTGGAAACACCATATATTTT. Encoded protein: CASSPDRDFGNTIYF.

V and J are TRBV6-5 and TRBJ2-1; TRBD2 matches 7 bases. V shed 6 bases, J shed 3 bases, and the junction held 2 bases outside the gene matches. CDR3 length equals 13 residues. CDR1 is MNHEY, CDR2 SVGAGI, per germline. DNA for the CDR3: TGTGCCAGCAGGGGCGGGGGCTACAATGAGCAGTTCTTC. Protein sequence: CASRGGGYNEQFF.

The chain uses TRBV7-8 and TRBJ2-2; perhaps D is TRBD1 or TRBD2 (6 bases each). Germline CDR1 reads SGHVS; CDR2 reads FQNEAQ. Trimming removed 4 bases from V and 2 bases from J, with 14 bases in between. The CDR3 covers 16 residues. Written as DNA, the CDR3 is TGTGCCAGCAGCTCGGGGGCTGTTCGAAACACCGGGGAGCTGTTTTTT. Residues: CASSSGAVRNTGELFF.

The chain couples TRBV27 to TRBJ1-2, with TRBD1 matching 8 bases. The V gene's germline CDR1 is MNHEY and CDR2 SMNVEV (reference sequence). The CDR3 runs to 12 residues. The V segment lost 6 bases and the J segment 4 bases; nucleotides outside the gene matches: 1. DNA for the CDR3: TGTGCCAGCAGCGGACAGGGCTATGGCTACACCTTC. This codes for CASSGQGYGYTF.

The V gene is TRBV5-1, the J gene TRBJ2-7, with D possibly matching TRBD1 (6 bases). The germline gives CDR1 SGHRS, CDR2 YFSETQ. CDR3 length equals 14 residues. Between the trimmed V and J ends, which lost 3 bases and 5 bases, there was a span of 15 bases. CDR3 in amino acids: CASSWVEQGDEQYF. Here the CDR3 DNA reads TGCGCCAGCAGCTGGGTCGAACAGGGTGACGAGCAGTACTTC.

V gene TRBV2 combines with J gene TRBJ1-6; the D is unclear. The CDR3 is 15 amino acids. With 8 bases removed from V and 6 bases from J, the gap between germline ends came to 17 bases. Germline CDR1 and CDR2: SNHLY and FYNNEI. For the CDR3, the DNA is TGTGCCAGCTTGAAGACTCTCTCATTTAATTCACCCCTCCACTTT. Translating gives CASLKTLSFNSPLHF.

This clone was recorded only once. The chain joins TRBV10-3 to TRBJ2-7; D unresolved. Germline V gives CDR1 ENHRY, CDR2 SYGVKD. This CDR3 is built from 13 residues. V shed 5 bases and J shed 1 base, with 9 bases lying between them. The CDR3 loop reads CAISPGTSYEQYF. CDR3 DNA: TGTGCCATCAGTCCAGGAACTTCCTACGAGCAGTACTTC.

V is TRBV9 and J is TRBJ1-1; 7 bases align to TRBD1. J lost 3 bases, V lost 6 bases, and 11 bases had no gene match. CDR1 is SGDLS, CDR2 YYNGEE, per germline. The CDR3 runs 15 residues. CDR3 residues: CASNRRGVRDTEAFF. CDR3 coding DNA: TGTGCCAGCAATCGCAGGGGGGTACGCGACACTGAAGCTTTCTTT.

The chain employs TRBV7-2 and TRBJ2-2, with a weak D call TRBD2 (6 bases). Between the trimmed V and J ends, which lost 5 bases and 5 bases, there was a span of 9 bases. This CDR3 is built from 13 residues. Germline V lookup: CDR1 SGHTA, CDR2 FQGNSA. The CDR3 here is CASSGTRTGELFF. For the CDR3, the DNA is TGTGCCAGCAGCGGGACTCGGACCGGGGAGCTGTTTTTT.

This chain uses TRBV15 with TRBJ2-3; 8 bases are shared with TRBD1. This CDR3 contains 19 residues. Looked up from germline, CDR1 is LNHNV and CDR2 is YYDKDF (reference sequence). V lost 1 base and J lost 2; bases outside the gene matches: 14. CDR3 amino acids: CATSRGYRAQGAFTDTQYF. CDR3 DNA: TGTGCCACCAGCAGAGGGTACCGCGCTCAGGGGGCGTTCACAGATACGCAGTATTTT. Full variable domain (rest looked up from reference TRBV15 and TRBJ2-3): DAMVIQNPRYQVTQFGKPVTLSCSQTLNHNVMYWYQQKSSQAPKLLFHYYDKDFNNEADTPDNFQSRRPNTSFCFLDIRSPGLGDTAMYLCATSRGYRAQGAFTDTQYFGPGTRLTVL.

The genes are TRBV7-3 and TRBJ2-7, with 9 nucleotides matching TRBD2. Germline CDR1 and CDR2: SGHTA and FQGTGA. V lost 5 bases to trimming and J lost 0 bases; unmatched junction nucleotides: 11. CDR3 size: 17 residues. The CDR3 protein is CASSQDRIAGDSYEQYF. The CDR3 DNA reads as TGTGCCAGCAGCCAAGACCGAATAGCGGGGGACTCCTACGAGCAGTACTTC.

The rearrangement links TRBV19 to TRBJ2-1; TRBD1 is a possible D gene (6 bases). The CDR3 has 13 residues. The ends were cut back, 4 bases at V and 3 bases at J, with 7 bases in the middle. The germline V gene encodes CDR1 LNHDA and CDR2 SQIVND (reference sequence). The CDR3 sequence is CASSTDSYNEQFF. In DNA, the CDR3 is TGTGCCAGTAGTACGGACAGCTACAATGAGCAGTTCTTC.

V and J are TRBV15 and TRBJ1-5; TRBD1 matches at 7 bases. V lost 3 bases and J lost 8; bases outside the gene matches: 16. The CDR3 spans 17 residues. Germline loops: CDR1 LNHNV, CDR2 YYDKDF (reference sequence). The CDR3 protein is CATSRLQGPGEVKPQHF. In DNA form, the CDR3 reads TGTGCCACCAGCAGGCTACAGGGGCCCGGAGAGGTGAAGCCCCAGCATTTT. Variable domain in full (rest from reference TRBV15 and TRBJ1-5): DAMVIQNPRYQVTQFGKPVTLSCSQTLNHNVMYWYQQKSSQAPKLLFHYYDKDFNNEADTPDNFQSRRPNTSFCFLDIRSPGLGDTAMYLCATSRLQGPGEVKPQHFGDGTRLSIL.

The chain links TRBV2 to TRBJ1-1; 10 bases align to TRBD1. The germline V gene has CDR1 SNHLY and CDR2 FYNNEI. V lost 8 bases and J lost 8; bases outside the gene matches: 5. CDR3 length: 12 residues. The CDR3 here is CASSDRGPEAFF. CDR3 sequence (DNA): TGTGCCAGCTCAGACAGGGGGCCCGAAGCTTTCTTT.

This clone was observed a few times. The J gene is TRBJ1-1, the V gene TRBV14, with D possibly TRBD1 on 5 matching bases. Germline V gives CDR1 SGHDN, CDR2 FVKESK. The CDR3 totals 15 residues. V was trimmed by 4 bases and J by 6 bases, leaving 18 bases between them. CDR3 sequence: CASSPTQGSGAEAFF. DNA for the CDR3: TGTGCCAGCAGCCCGACTCAGGGTTCGGGGGCTGAAGCTTTCTTT.

The J gene is TRBJ2-7, the V gene TRBV7-3, with a possible D match to TRBD2 (7 bases). The CDR3 totals 12 residues. Trimming took 5 bases from V and 7 from J, leaving 12 bases between them. CDR1 and CDR2 from the germline V gene are SGHTA and FQGTGA. Here the CDR3 reads CASSPGGREQYF. For the CDR3, the DNA is TGTGCCAGCAGCCCGGGGGGCAGGGAGCAGTACTTC.

V is TRBV27 and J is TRBJ2-1; no clear D gene. In germline, CDR1 is MNHEY, CDR2 SMNVEV (reference sequence). The CDR3 extends over 14 amino acids. V shed 6 bases and J shed 6 bases, with 15 bases lying between them. CDR3 residues: CASSLTTPGNEQFF. The CDR3 DNA sequence: TGTGCCAGCAGCCTAACAACCCCGGGCAATGAGCAGTTCTTC.

The chain combines TRBV15 with TRBJ1-5; maybe TRBD1 (6 bases). V gave up 2 bases and J gave up 2 bases, with 7 bases separating them. CDR1 and CDR2 (germline): LNHNV, YYDKDF (reference sequence). The CDR3 has 14 amino acids. This CDR3 reads CATSRRTGNQPQHF. The CDR3 DNA is TGTGCCACCAGCAGACGGACAGGCAATCAGCCCCAGCATTTT. The full variable domain, with the rest looked up from reference TRBV15 and TRBJ1-5, is DAMVIQNPRYQVTQFGKPVTLSCSQTLNHNVMYWYQQKSSQAPKLLFHYYDKDFNNEADTPDNFQSRRPNTSFCFLDIRSPGLGDTAMYLCATSRRTGNQPQHFGDGTRLSIL.

In this sample, this clone turned up a few times. The chain employs TRBV11-1 and TRBJ2-2; D uncertain. In germline, CDR1 is SGHAT, CDR2 FQDESV (reference sequence). The CDR3 covers 14 residues. The V end lost 0 bases, the J end lost 6 bases, and 8 bases lay between the germline ends. CDR3 DNA sequence: TGTGCCAGCAGCTTAGCGTGGGTATCCGGGGAGCTGTTTTTT. Translated: CASSLAWVSGELFF.